A selection of T cell receptor beta chains follows, all from one sample in a study of blood T cell repertoires in COVID-19. TCRdb's copy holds only in-frame clones and misses some; the assay was immunoSEQ multiplex PCR. The table has hundreds of thousands of clones, about 86% seen once. Input material: peripheral blood. The receptors derive from a woman aged 55-69 years with COVID-19, enrolled during active disease. Both conserved end residues are part of each CDR3.

cdr3_aa: CASSSGQGYGYTF
j_call: TRBJ1-2
cdr3_length: 13
v_call: TRBV6-5

cdr3_aa: CASRTGDQNTIYF
j_call: TRBJ1-3
cdr3_length: 13
v_call: TRBV10-3

cdr3_aa: CAIRDRGYWYF
j_call: TRBJ2-3
cdr3_length: 11
v_call: TRBV10-3

cdr3_aa: CASRGSGQGINEQFF
j_call: TRBJ2-1
cdr3_length: 15
v_call: TRBV6-6

cdr3_aa: CASSGGLERELFF
j_call: TRBJ2-2
cdr3_length: 13
v_call: TRBV6-6

cdr3_aa: CASSLAGGFGKETQYF
j_call: TRBJ2-5
cdr3_length: 16
v_call: TRBV5-4

cdr3_aa: CASSPGDTDTQYF
j_call: TRBJ2-3
cdr3_length: 13
v_call: TRBV11-2

cdr3_aa: CASSVGGVSTGELFF
j_call: TRBJ2-2
cdr3_length: 15
v_call: TRBV9

cdr3_aa: CASSMTGGIRREQYF
j_call: TRBJ2-7
cdr3_length: 15
v_call: TRBV19

cdr3_aa: CASSPGLAGRETQYF
j_call: TRBJ2-5
cdr3_length: 15
v_call: TRBV9

cdr3_aa: CASSLQGLAGYYNEQFF
j_call: TRBJ2-1
cdr3_length: 17
v_call: TRBV5-1

cdr3_aa: CASSQVGGNLPTDTEAFF
j_call: TRBJ1-1
cdr3_length: 18
v_call: TRBV4-1

cdr3_aa: CASPSAPEEGNNGNEQFF
j_call: TRBJ2-1
cdr3_length: 18
v_call: TRBV27

cdr3_aa: CASSRQGAYEQYF
j_call: TRBJ2-7
cdr3_length: 13
v_call: TRBV19

cdr3_aa: CASSQDTQGYGYTF
j_call: TRBJ1-2
cdr3_length: 14
v_call: TRBV3-1/TRBV3-2

cdr3_aa: CASSFYEGGRTEAFF
j_call: TRBJ1-1
cdr3_length: 15
v_call: TRBV27

cdr3_aa: CASSPRGGSDTGELFF
j_call: TRBJ2-2
cdr3_length: 16
v_call: TRBV4-1

cdr3_aa: CASSQGQGPQPQHF
j_call: TRBJ1-5
cdr3_length: 14
v_call: TRBV7-9

cdr3_aa: CASSLDGRGLHGYTF
j_call: TRBJ1-2
cdr3_length: 15
v_call: TRBV7-8

cdr3_aa: CASSYAPSGAYNEQFF
j_call: TRBJ2-1
cdr3_length: 16
v_call: TRBV6-5

cdr3_aa: CASSVRPSSGNTIYF
j_call: TRBJ1-3
cdr3_length: 15
v_call: TRBV9

cdr3_aa: CAWSQQGHTEAFF
j_call: TRBJ1-1
cdr3_length: 13
v_call: TRBV30

cdr3_aa: CASSPGGGPYEQYF
j_call: TRBJ2-7
cdr3_length: 14
v_call: TRBV2

cdr3_aa: CASSRRTVEVGNTIYF
j_call: TRBJ1-3
cdr3_length: 16
v_call: TRBV7-2

cdr3_aa: CASSVQGLFSYNEQFF
j_call: TRBJ2-1
cdr3_length: 16
v_call: TRBV9

cdr3_aa: CASTPPGGPRQPQHF
j_call: TRBJ1-5
cdr3_length: 15
v_call: TRBV6-6

cdr3_aa: CASSARVGTEAFF
j_call: TRBJ1-1
cdr3_length: 13
v_call: TRBV12-3/TRBV12-4

cdr3_aa: CASKNRGVTEAFF
j_call: TRBJ1-1
cdr3_length: 13
v_call: TRBV14

cdr3_aa: CASSKQGFGNQPQHF
j_call: TRBJ1-5
cdr3_length: 15
v_call: TRBV6-5

cdr3_aa: CASSAQGILNTGELFF
j_call: TRBJ2-2
cdr3_length: 16
v_call: TRBV19

cdr3_aa: CASSLGTSKETQYF
j_call: TRBJ2-5
cdr3_length: 14
v_call: TRBV5-1

cdr3_aa: CASSEGDRGRDTEAFF
j_call: TRBJ1-1
cdr3_length: 16
v_call: TRBV6-4

cdr3_aa: CASSWADTQYF
j_call: TRBJ2-3
cdr3_length: 11
v_call: TRBV5-1

cdr3_aa: CASSNWGKPSSNYGYTF
j_call: TRBJ1-2
cdr3_length: 17
v_call: TRBV21-1

cdr3_aa: CASREGWAEAFF
j_call: TRBJ1-1
cdr3_length: 12
v_call: TRBV19

cdr3_aa: CASGLVSGGFTDTQYF
j_call: TRBJ2-3
cdr3_length: 16
v_call: TRBV12-5

cdr3_aa: CASSHPRSYEQYF
j_call: TRBJ2-7
cdr3_length: 13
v_call: TRBV4-3

cdr3_aa: CASSEELRLLGYTF
j_call: TRBJ1-2
cdr3_length: 14
v_call: TRBV2

cdr3_aa: CARSCRFRALHF
j_call: TRBJ1-6
cdr3_length: 12
v_call: TRBV5-3

cdr3_aa: CASSVKGLAGVNEQFF
j_call: TRBJ2-1
cdr3_length: 16
v_call: TRBV9

cdr3_aa: CASRQGQGADGYTF
j_call: TRBJ1-2
cdr3_length: 14
v_call: TRBV7-3

cdr3_aa: CASSLETETRKHYNEQFF
j_call: TRBJ2-1
cdr3_length: 18
v_call: TRBV5-4

cdr3_aa: CASRATDANYGYTF
j_call: TRBJ1-2
cdr3_length: 14
v_call: TRBV19